Sequencing of this TCR beta chain was carried out in a study of STAT3 mutations in large granular lymphocyte leukemia. Overall study context: Canonical activating STAT3 mutations were detected in roughly half of the longitudinally sequenced T-LGLL patients. Study-wide findings and caveats: In T-cell large granular lymphocyte leukemia, about half of patients showed multiple immunodominant subclonotypes.

This clone was counted a single time. Its antigen is still unknown. TCRbeta libraries averaged about 44,000 productive templates per sample. Clones were read by immunoSEQ multiplex PCR, and TCRdb kept only the in-frame ones, dropping some. The sample records about 4,400 clones, roughly 80% being singletons. The sequence derives from a man aged 40-55 years with T-cell large granular lymphocyte leukemia. Some clones in this sample may be carry-over from other donors' samples. Sequencing was done on a sample of peripheral blood mononuclear cells.

The DNA for the CDR3 is TGTGCCAGCAGTCCCACTCCTAGCGGGGGTCGGAATGAGCAGTTCTTC. Its protein product is CASSPTPSGGRNEQFF. The V and J genes are TRBV28 and TRBJ2-1, with TRBD2 matching over 10 bases. The CDR3 is 16 amino acids. CDR1 and CDR2 (germline): MDHEN, SYDVKM. With V trimmed by 5 bases and J by 7 bases, 11 bases remained unmatched. Combining the CDR3 with reference TRBV28 and TRBJ2-1 gives the whole variable domain DVKVTQSSRYLVKRTGEKVFLECVQDMDHENMFWYRQDPGLGLRLIYFSYDVKMKEKGDIPEGYSVSREKKERFSLILESASTNQTSMYLCASSPTPSGGRNEQFFGPGTRLTVL.